One and the same sample provided the 12 T cell receptor beta chains below, sequenced in a study of shared clonotypes between healthy human individuals. Here immunoSEQ multiplex PCR was the method, and the copy in TCRdb shows in-frame clones only, minus some. The profile shows fewer than 600,000 clones, approximately 79% of them singletons. Source material: PBMCs. The source of these receptors is a woman aged 35 to 49 in good health. Some clones in this sample may be carry-over from other donors' samples.

The rearrangement joins TRBV2 to TRBJ2-3, with 13 bases matching TRBD2. Germline V gene data show CDR1 as SNHLY and CDR2 as FYNNEI. The CDR3 has 16 residues. The V gene end was trimmed by 6 bases and the J gene end by 0 bases; junction bases not matched to a gene: 3. CDR3 protein: CASRELAGGSTDTQYF. The CDR3 nucleotides are TGTGCCAGCAGGGAACTAGCGGGAGGGAGCACAGATACGCAGTATTTT.

This chain links TRBV19 with TRBJ2-5; weak D call: TRBD1 (7 bases). Trimming cost V 2 bases and J 5 bases, with 15 bases left between them. CDR3 length equals 15 residues. From germline, CDR1 is LNHDA and CDR2 SQIVND (reference sequence). The CDR3 region is CASSIRGGGRETQYF. The DNA for the CDR3 is TGTGCCAGTAGTATACGCGGAGGGGGCCGGGAGACCCAGTACTTC.

The V gene is TRBV5-1, the J gene TRBJ1-1; no clear D. Trimming shortened V by 1 base and J by 0 bases, and 7 bases separated the two germline ends. The CDR3 has 14 residues. Germline CDR1 and CDR2: SGHRS and YFSETQ. The CDR3 sequence is CASSLYKMNTEAFF. The CDR3 DNA sequence: TGCGCCAGCAGCTTGTATAAAATGAACACTGAAGCTTTCTTT.

The chain is built from TRBV5-1 and TRBJ2-5; possible D gene TRBD1, 6 bases. TRBJ2-7 explains the end of the DNA better; the J call may be wrong. CDR1 and CDR2 from the germline V gene are SGHRS and YFSETQ. The CDR3 runs 14 residues. This chain's CDR3 is CASSLEGQHYEQYF. The CDR3 bases are TGCGCCAGCAGCTTGGAGGGACAACACTACGAGCAGTACTTC.

The chain carries TRBV7-3 and TRBJ2-1; no firm D call. CDR3 length: 13 amino acids. Between the trimmed V and J ends, which lost 6 bases and 8 bases, there was a span of 14 bases. Germline CDR1 is SGHTA and CDR2 is FQGTGA. CDR3 sequence reads: CASSNYLGDEQFF. Here the CDR3 DNA reads TGTGCCAGCAGTAATTACCTGGGCGATGAGCAGTTCTTC.

This clone was seen just once. This rearrangement joins TRBV11-2 to TRBJ2-1, with D perhaps TRBD1 (6 bases). The V and J ends lost 1 base and 4 bases respectively, with 14 bases between them. The CDR3 spans 16 residues. Looked up from germline, CDR1 is SGHAT and CDR2 is FQNNGV. CDR3: CASSLGRGQRYNEQFF. CDR3 DNA sequence: TGTGCCAGCAGCTTAGGCCGAGGACAGCGATACAATGAGCAGTTCTTC.

The chain has TRBV30 and TRBJ2-5, with D uncertain. The CDR3 consists of 12 residues. The V gene lost 1 base and the J gene lost 5 bases, with 8 bases spanning the gap. Germline V gene lookup returns CDR1 GTSNPN and CDR2 SVGIG (reference sequence). As DNA, the CDR3 is TGTGCCTGGAGTGGCGCCTGGGAGACCCAGTACTTC. This translates into CAWSGAWETQYF.

This clone was counted ten times or more. The J gene is TRBJ2-1, the V gene TRBV9, with 11 bases fitting TRBD2. This CDR3 is 15 amino acids long. Germline V gene sequence: CDR1 SGDLS, CDR2 YYNGEE. V lost 1 base to trimming and J lost 7 bases; unmatched junction nucleotides: 4. The CDR3 spells CASSVSWTSGNEQFF. Here the CDR3 DNA reads TGTGCCAGCAGCGTAAGTTGGACTAGCGGGAATGAGCAGTTCTTC.

This clone was observed a few times. The V call is TRBV5-6, the J call TRBJ2-2, with 8 bases fitting TRBD1. Germline loops: CDR1 SGHDT, CDR2 YYEEEE. The trim removed 5 bases at V and 0 bases at J, leaving 3 bases unmatched. The CDR3 totals 15 residues. CDR3 coding DNA: TGTGCCAGCAGACTGACAGGGGCGAACACCGGGGAGCTGTTTTTT. Protein sequence: CASRLTGANTGELFF.

This clone was counted between two and nine times. Other DNA sequences from this sample encode an identical CDR3 as well. The DNA for the CDR3 is TGTGCCAGCAGCGACACAGATACGCAGTATTTT. Protein product: CASSDTDTQYF. The chain recombines TRBV7-9 with TRBJ2-3; D gene uncertain. This CDR3 is built from 11 residues. The V and J ends lost 5 bases and 2 bases respectively, with 2 bases between them. The germline V gene encodes CDR1 SEHNR and CDR2 FQNEAQ (reference sequence).

The CDR3 reads CASSGPGGWTEAFF. As DNA, the CDR3 is TGCGCCAGCAGTGGACCCGGGGGCTGGACTGAAGCTTTCTTT. The genes are TRBV10-2 and TRBJ1-1; tentative D call: TRBD1 (6 bases). This CDR3 has 14 amino acids. Germline CDR1 WSHSY, CDR2 SAAADI. V was trimmed by 4 bases and J by 5 bases, leaving 14 bases between them.

The chain couples TRBV7-8 to TRBJ1-2, with 7 bases identical to TRBD1. CDR3 length: 16 amino acids. The germline V gene encodes CDR1 SGHVS and CDR2 FQNEAQ. V was pared by 5 bases and J by 4 bases, with 13 bases of the junction left unmatched. The CDR3 region is CASSPRPGTAIYGYTF. The CDR3, as DNA: TGTGCCAGCAGCCCCCGTCCCGGGACAGCGATCTATGGCTACACCTTC. The full variable domain, completed using reference TRBV7-8 and TRBJ1-2, is GAGVSQSPRYKVAKRGQDVALRCDPISGHVSLFWYQQALGQGPEFLTYFQNEAQLDKSGLPSDRFFAERPEGSVSTLKIQRTQQEDSAVYLCASSPRPGTAIYGYTFGSGTRLTVV.